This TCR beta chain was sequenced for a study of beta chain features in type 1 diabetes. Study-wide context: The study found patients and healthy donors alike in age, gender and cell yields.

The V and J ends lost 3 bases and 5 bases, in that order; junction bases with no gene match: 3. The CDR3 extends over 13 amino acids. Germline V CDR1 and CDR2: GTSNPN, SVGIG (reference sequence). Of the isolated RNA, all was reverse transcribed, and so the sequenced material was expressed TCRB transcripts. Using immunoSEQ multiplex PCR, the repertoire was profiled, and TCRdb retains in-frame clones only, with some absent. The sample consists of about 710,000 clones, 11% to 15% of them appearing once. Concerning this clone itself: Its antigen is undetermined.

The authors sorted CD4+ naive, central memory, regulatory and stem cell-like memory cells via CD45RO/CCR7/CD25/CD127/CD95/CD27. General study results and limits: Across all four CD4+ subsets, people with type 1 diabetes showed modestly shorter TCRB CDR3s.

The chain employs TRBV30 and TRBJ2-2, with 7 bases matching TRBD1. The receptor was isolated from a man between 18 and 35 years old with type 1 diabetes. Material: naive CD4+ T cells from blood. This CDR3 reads CAWRHRGTGELFF. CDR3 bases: TGTGCCTGGAGACACAGGGGAACCGGGGAGCTGTTTTTT.